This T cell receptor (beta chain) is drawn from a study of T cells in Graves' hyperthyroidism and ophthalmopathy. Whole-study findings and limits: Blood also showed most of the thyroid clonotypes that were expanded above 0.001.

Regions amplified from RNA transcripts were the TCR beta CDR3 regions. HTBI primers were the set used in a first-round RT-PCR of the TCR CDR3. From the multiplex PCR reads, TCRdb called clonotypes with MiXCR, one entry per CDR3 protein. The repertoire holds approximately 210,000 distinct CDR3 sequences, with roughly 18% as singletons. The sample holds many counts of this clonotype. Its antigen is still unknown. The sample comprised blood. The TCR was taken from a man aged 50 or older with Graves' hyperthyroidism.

The CDR3 DNA is TGTGCCAGCAGCCCTATTCGTGGGATCTCCTACGAGCAGTACTTC. This translates into CASSPIRGISYEQYF. This chain links TRBV7-9 with TRBJ2-7; no clear D gene. Per the germline V gene, CDR1 is SEHNR and CDR2 is FQNEAQ (reference sequence). The CDR3 has 15 amino acids. V lost 5 bases, J lost 0 bases, and 14 bases lay in between.